The 24 T cell receptor beta chains listed next were all sequenced from one sample in a study of CD8+CD57+ T cells in acquired aplastic anemia. CD8+CD57+ cell expansion, shown by flow cytometry, had occurred in the patients selected for sequencing. Profiling that covered TCR beta VDJ and CDR3 relied on genomic DNA as its template. MiXCR was run by TCRdb on the reads, yielding one entry per CDR3 protein. The data show 150,000 to 200,000 distinct CDR3 sequences, more than 40% seen once. Material: sorted CD4+, CD8+, or CD8+CD57+ T cells (not recorded which) from PBMCs. These receptors were obtained from a human donor with aplastic anemia.

This clonotype was recorded a few times. The chain couples TRBV25-1 to TRBJ1-3, with 7 bases that match TRBD1. Germline CDR1 reads MGHDK; CDR2 reads SYGVNS. The CDR3 has 14 amino acids. The J segment lost 2 bases and the V segment lost 4 bases, leaving 2 bases of the junction unmatched. The CDR3 loop is CASSVGGAGNTIYF. In nucleotides, the CDR3 is TGTGCCAGCAGTGTAGGGGGCGCTGGAAACACCATATATTTT.

This clonotype was seen a handful of times. J is TRBJ2-1 and V is TRBV19, with 9 nucleotides matching TRBD1. V lost 4 bases, J lost 7 bases, and 5 bases stayed unmatched. Germline CDR1 and CDR2: LNHDA and SQIVND (reference sequence). The length of the CDR3 is 14 residues. The CDR3 coding sequence is TGTGCCAGTAGTACGTGGACAGGGGAAAATGAGCAGTTCTTC. Translation gives CASSTWTGENEQFF. The entire variable domain, with the rest obtained from reference TRBV19 and TRBJ2-1, is as follows: DGGITQSPKYLFRKEGQNVTLSCEQNLNHDAMYWYRQDPGQGLRLIYYSQIVNDFQKGDIAEGYSVSREKKESFPLTVTSAQKNPTAFYLCASSTWTGENEQFFGPGTRLTVL.

This clonotype occurred many times. V is TRBV5-6 and J is TRBJ2-7; possibly TRBD1 for D (6 bases). CDR1 and CDR2 (germline): SGHDT, YYEEEE. The CDR3 has 18 residues. V dropped 0 bases and J dropped 0 bases, with 19 bases sitting between them. The CDR3 DNA reads as TGTGCCAGCAGCTTGGGGGCAGGGGCGGTGGAACACTCCTACGAGCAGTACTTC. It yields the protein CASSLGAGAVEHSYEQYF.

This clonotype was observed a handful of times. The rearrangement joins TRBV12-3 or TRBV12-4 to TRBJ2-4; 8 nucleotides line up with TRBD1. Trimming cost V 6 bases and J 3 bases; bases outside gene matches: 7. The CDR3 extends over 15 amino acids. The CDR3 DNA reads TGTGCCAGCAGCCCGGACAGGGAAGTCAAAAACATTCAGTACTTC. It yields the protein CASSPDREVKNIQYF.

This rearrangement joins TRBV12-3 or TRBV12-4 to TRBJ2-2; D is uncertain. V lost 1 base and J 6 bases, leaving 6 bases between the germline ends. The CDR3 is 13 residues long. This CDR3 is CASSLGDAGELFF. The CDR3 DNA sequence: TGTGCCAGCAGTTTAGGGGATGCCGGGGAGCTGTTTTTT.

The chain couples TRBV7-2 to TRBJ2-3; TRBD2 agrees at 9 bases. Per germline, CDR1 SGHTA and CDR2 FQGNSA. After removal of 5 bases from V and 1 base from J, the junction contained 1 base not matched to a gene. This CDR3 has 14 residues. The CDR3 spells CASSAGGRTDTQYF. DNA of the CDR3: TGTGCCAGCAGCGCGGGGGGGCGCACAGATACGCAGTATTTT.

This clonotype was seen only a few times. The V and J genes are TRBV27 and TRBJ2-1; TRBD2 aligns across 9 bases. Germline assignment: CDR1 MNHEY and CDR2 SMNVEV (reference sequence). The trim removed 5 bases at V and 6 bases at J, leaving 5 bases unmatched. This CDR3 contains 14 residues. CDR3 loop: CASSDLAGANEQFF. The CDR3 DNA reads as TGTGCCAGCAGTGACTTAGCGGGAGCCAATGAGCAGTTCTTC.

This clonotype came up many times. The chain carries TRBV18 and TRBJ2-5; D gene unclear. The V end was cut by 2 bases, the J end by 5 bases, with 6 bases between. The CDR3 is 12 residues long. CDR1 and CDR2 from the germline V gene are KGHSH and LQKENI. CDR3 region: CASSPGDETQYF. CDR3 nucleotides: TGTGCCAGCTCACCAGGGGATGAGACCCAGTACTTC.

This clonotype occurred many times. The chain carries TRBV5-6 and TRBJ1-2; D gene unclear. V dropped 2 bases and J dropped 4 bases, with 18 bases sitting between them. Per the germline V gene, CDR1 is SGHDT and CDR2 is YYEEEE. The CDR3 length is 16 residues. The CDR3 DNA is TGTGCCAGCAGCTTTGACCCTCAGGTGAAGGTCTATGGCTACACCTTC. Translation: CASSFDPQVKVYGYTF.

This clonotype was counted ten times or more. The chain couples TRBV19 to TRBJ1-1; D is unclear. Per the germline V gene, CDR1 is LNHDA and CDR2 is SQIVND (reference sequence). CDR3 size: 13 residues. V was trimmed by 1 base and J by 5 bases, leaving 8 bases between them. This CDR3 reads CASSIGRRTEAFF. CDR3 in DNA: TGTGCCAGTAGTATAGGTAGGAGAACTGAAGCTTTCTTT.

This clonotype was seen a handful of times. V usage is TRBV30 and J usage is TRBJ2-7; D is uncertain. V dropped 5 bases and J dropped 2 bases, with 13 bases sitting between them. CDR3 length: 13 residues. The germline CDR1 and CDR2 sequences are GTSNPN and SVGIG (reference sequence). CDR3 in amino acids: CAWAVGAPYEQYF. The CDR3, as DNA: TGTGCCTGGGCCGTGGGTGCCCCCTACGAGCAGTACTTC.

There are many counts of this clonotype. The chain recombines TRBV24-1 with TRBJ2-3; 9 positions match TRBD1. With 4 bases clipped from V and 5 bases from J, the junction kept 3 bases outside the gene matches. Germline loops: CDR1 KGHDR, CDR2 SFDVKD. The CDR3 extends over 14 amino acids. In nucleotides, the CDR3 is TGTGCCACCAGTGAACAGGGGGCAGGAGATACGCAGTATTTT. As protein: CATSEQGAGDTQYF.

The chain carries TRBV9 and TRBJ2-7, with TRBD1 matching 7 bases. This CDR3 comprises 14 residues. Germline V lookup: CDR1 SGDLS, CDR2 YYNGEE. The junction had 7 bases not matched to a gene; V was cut back by 3 bases and J by 4 bases. This CDR3 reads CASSDGTANYEQYF. The CDR3 nucleotides read TGTGCCAGCAGCGATGGGACAGCTAATTACGAGCAGTACTTC.

The CDR3 loop is CASSLNAGKAHEQYF. Here the CDR3 DNA reads TGTGCCAGCAGCTTAAACGCAGGGAAGGCCCACGAGCAGTACTTC. The V call is TRBV11-2, the J call TRBJ2-7, with D possibly TRBD1 on 5 matching bases. Trimming shortened V by 2 bases and J by 5 bases, and 16 bases separated the two germline ends. Per the germline V gene, CDR1 is SGHAT and CDR2 is FQNNGV. The CDR3 is made up of 15 amino acids.

The chain carries TRBV7-3 and TRBJ2-5, with D possibly TRBD2 on 5 matching bases. The ends were cut back, 4 bases at V and 4 bases at J, with 16 bases in the middle. In germline, CDR1 is SGHTA, CDR2 FQGTGA. This CDR3 comprises 15 residues. This chain's CDR3 is CASSSTTRTGETQYF. DNA for the CDR3: TGTGCCAGCAGCTCCACTACCAGGACTGGAGAGACCCAGTACTTC.

V and J are TRBV24-1 and TRBJ1-5; maybe TRBD1 (6 bases). The CDR3 totals 14 residues. The germline V and J ends were trimmed by 5 bases and 2 bases, with 9 bases remaining between them. The germline gives CDR1 KGHDR, CDR2 SFDVKD. The CDR3 is CATSGGPGNQPQHF. DNA of the CDR3: TGTGCCACCAGTGGGGGGCCGGGCAATCAGCCCCAGCATTTT.

The sample holds a few counts of this clonotype. This chain joins TRBV15 and TRBJ2-7, with TRBD1 matching over 9 bases. This CDR3 has 15 amino acids. Germline V CDR1 and CDR2: LNHNV, YYDKDF (reference sequence). The V gene end was trimmed by 3 bases and the J gene end by 5 bases; junction bases not matched to a gene: 8. The CDR3 nucleotides read TGTGCCACCAGCAGGGATAGGGGACAGGGCCACGAGCAGTACTTC. Translation: CATSRDRGQGHEQYF. Filled out from reference TRBV15 and TRBJ2-7, the complete variable domain reads DAMVIQNPRYQVTQFGKPVTLSCSQTLNHNVMYWYQQKSSQAPKLLFHYYDKDFNNEADTPDNFQSRRPNTSFCFLDIRSPGLGDTAMYLCATSRDRGQGHEQYFGPGTRLTVT.

This clonotype was detected ten times or more. The chain carries TRBV11-1 and TRBJ2-1, with 7 bases aligning to TRBD1. V lost 8 bases and J lost 0; bases outside the gene matches: 19. CDR3 length equals 19 residues. Germline V gene sequence: CDR1 SGHAT, CDR2 FQDESV (reference sequence). This CDR3 is CASAGEAGGSSSSYNEQFF. Written as DNA, the CDR3 is TGTGCCAGCGCCGGCGAGGCAGGGGGTTCCTCAAGCTCCTACAATGAGCAGTTCTTC.

The rearrangement links TRBV4-1 to TRBJ2-3; TRBD2 aligns across 10 bases. Trimming took 1 base from V and 2 from J; bases not matched to a gene: 9. CDR1 and CDR2 from the germline V gene are MGHRA and YSYEKL. CDR3 length: 18 residues. CDR3 amino acids: CASSQASLTSGDTDTQYF. CDR3 nucleotide sequence: TGCGCCAGCAGCCAAGCTTCCCTAACTAGCGGGGACACAGATACGCAGTATTTT.

The genes are TRBV9 and TRBJ1-2; 9 nucleotides align to TRBD1. The V gene end was trimmed by 4 bases and the J gene end by 6 bases; junction bases not matched to a gene: 7. The V gene's germline CDR1 is SGDLS and CDR2 YYNGEE. CDR3 length: 14 amino acids. CDR3: CASSPTRDRDGYTF. In nucleotides, the CDR3 is TGTGCCAGCAGCCCGACCCGGGACAGGGATGGCTACACCTTC.

This clonotype has at least ten counts. The chain joins TRBV25-1 to TRBJ2-1; the D gene is possibly TRBD1 (5 bases). This CDR3 contains 14 residues. The germline gives CDR1 MGHDK, CDR2 SYGVNS. Trimming removed 6 bases at V and 5 bases at J, with 14 bases between. CDR3 in amino acids: CASSPDRNNNEQFF. CDR3 nucleotide sequence: TGTGCCAGCAGCCCCGACAGAAATAACAATGAGCAGTTCTTC.

There are a few counts of this clonotype. The chain joins TRBV7-2 to TRBJ1-3, with 7 bases matching TRBD1. CDR1 and CDR2 from the germline V gene are SGHTA and FQGNSA. The CDR3 is made up of 16 amino acids. J was trimmed by 0 bases and V by 3 bases; bases with no gene match: 5. The CDR3 region has the DNA TGTGCCAGCAGCTTCCTAGGGGGCACCTCTGGAAACACCATATATTTT. This encodes CASSFLGGTSGNTIYF.

This clonotype came up many times. V and J are TRBV12-3 or TRBV12-4 and TRBJ2-1; maybe TRBD2 (5 bases). Trimming stripped 4 bases from V and 8 bases from J, with 12 bases between. The length of the CDR3 is 13 residues. In nucleotides, the CDR3 is TGTGCCAGCAGTTCCCGGGGATATCATGAGCAGTTCTTC. Amino acid sequence: CASSSRGYHEQFF.

This clonotype appeared a few times. The gene calls are TRBV7-9 and TRBJ2-5, with no clear D. Trimming took off 7 bases at V and 3 bases at J, with 15 bases between the two ends. Germline V gives CDR1 SEHNR, CDR2 FQNEAQ (reference sequence). The CDR3 totals 14 residues. Here the CDR3 DNA reads TGTGCCAGCACCTCCTCCTGGGGTAAAGAGACCCAGTACTTC. It translates to CASTSSWGKETQYF.